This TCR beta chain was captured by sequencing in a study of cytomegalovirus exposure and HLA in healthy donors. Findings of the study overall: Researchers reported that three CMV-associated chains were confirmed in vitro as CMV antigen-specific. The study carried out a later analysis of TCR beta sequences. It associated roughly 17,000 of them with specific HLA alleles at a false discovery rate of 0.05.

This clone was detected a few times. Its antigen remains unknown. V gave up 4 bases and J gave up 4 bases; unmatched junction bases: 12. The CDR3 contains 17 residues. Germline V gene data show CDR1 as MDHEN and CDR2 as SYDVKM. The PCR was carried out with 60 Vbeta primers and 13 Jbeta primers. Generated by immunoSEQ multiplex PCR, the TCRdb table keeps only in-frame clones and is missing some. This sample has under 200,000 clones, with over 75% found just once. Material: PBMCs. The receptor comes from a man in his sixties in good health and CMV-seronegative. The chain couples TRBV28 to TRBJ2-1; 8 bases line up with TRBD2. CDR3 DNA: TGTGCCAGCAGTTCGCCTGGGCGTAGCGGGATTTACAATGAGCAGTTCTTC. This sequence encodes CASSSPGRSGIYNEQFF.